This T cell receptor beta chain was recovered during a study of CD8+ T cells in alopecia areata. Once RNA had been extracted, it was reverse transcribed into cDNA to act as the sequencing template. Using immunoSEQ multiplex PCR, the repertoire was profiled, and TCRdb retains in-frame clones only, with some absent. The sample gives about 300,000 clones, none seen only once, and the top ten clones hold 1.2%. Notes on the study in general: Lesional scalp exceeded normal scalp in clonality, especially in alopecia totalis/universalis.

This clone was picked up a small number of times. The antigen is undetermined. Gene names and germline refer to mouse. Other DNA sequences in this specimen translate into the identical CDR3. Using CD4, CD8alpha, NKG2D, NKG2ACE and other markers, pooled cutaneous lymph node cells were sorted. The sample taken for sequencing was CD4+ T cells sorted from a lymph node. The sequence derives from a C3H/HeJ mouse with alopecia areata. This strain's MHC haplotype is H2-k.

The CDR3 bases that were read are TGTGCCAGCAGCCGCCCGGGACAAAACTATGCT. It is translated as CASSRPGQNYA. The whole CDR3 sequence is CASSRPGQNYAEQFF. The rearrangement joins TRBV5 to TRBJ2-1; TRBD1 might be the D (6 bases). The CDR3 end falls 4 residues outside the read, so it is completed with the germline J gene. V was cut by 4 bases and J by 1 base, with 11 bases left in between. CDR1 is LGHNA and CDR2 is YNLKQL in the germline V gene (reference sequence). The CDR3 contains 15 residues.